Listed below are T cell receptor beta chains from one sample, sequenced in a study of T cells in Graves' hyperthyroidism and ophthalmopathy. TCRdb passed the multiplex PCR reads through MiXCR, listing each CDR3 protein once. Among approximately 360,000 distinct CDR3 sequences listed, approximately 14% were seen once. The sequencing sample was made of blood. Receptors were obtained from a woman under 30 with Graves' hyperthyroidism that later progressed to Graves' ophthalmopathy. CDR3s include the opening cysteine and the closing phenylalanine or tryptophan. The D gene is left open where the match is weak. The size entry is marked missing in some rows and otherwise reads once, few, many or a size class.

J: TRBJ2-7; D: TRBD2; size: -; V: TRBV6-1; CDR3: CASRPGLAGEYEQYF; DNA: TGTGCCAGCAGACCCGGGCTAGCGGGAGAGTACGAGCAGTACTTC
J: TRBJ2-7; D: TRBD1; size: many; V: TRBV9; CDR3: CASSGAGTGGYEQYF; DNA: TGTGCCAGCAGCGGTGCCGGGACAGGGGGCTACGAGCAGTACTTC
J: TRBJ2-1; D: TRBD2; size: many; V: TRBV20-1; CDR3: CSATAGFGSGRALQSNEQFF; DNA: TGCAGTGCTACGGCAGGGTTCGGTAGCGGGAGGGCTCTGCAGAGCAATGAGCAGTTCTTC
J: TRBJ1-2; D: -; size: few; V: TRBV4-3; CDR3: CASSQDGRGYGYTF; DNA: TGCGCCAGCAGCCAAGATGGTCGCGGCTATGGCTACACCTTC
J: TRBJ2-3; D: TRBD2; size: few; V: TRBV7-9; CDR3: CASSLDLGTSGSTDTQYF; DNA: TGTGCCAGCAGCTTAGACCTCGGGACTAGCGGTAGCACAGATACGCAGTATTTT
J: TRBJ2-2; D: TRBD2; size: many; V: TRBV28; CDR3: CASSTSGKGAGELFF; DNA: TGTGCCAGCAGTACTAGCGGAAAGGGCGCCGGGGAGCTGTTTTTT
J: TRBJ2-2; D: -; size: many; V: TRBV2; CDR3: CASSEVDTGELFF; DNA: TGTGCCAGCAGTGAAGTTGACACCGGGGAGCTGTTTTTT
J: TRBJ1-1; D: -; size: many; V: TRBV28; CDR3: CASRRHRLWQRNTEAFF; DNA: TGTGCCAGCAGACGTCACAGGTTGTGGCAGAGAAACACTGAAGCTTTCTTT
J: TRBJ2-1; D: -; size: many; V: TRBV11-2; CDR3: CASSLVTTYNEQFF; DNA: TGTGCCAGCAGCTTAGTTACTACCTACAATGAGCAGTTCTTC
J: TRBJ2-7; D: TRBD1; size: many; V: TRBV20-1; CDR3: CSARGLDRGDSYEQYF; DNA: TGCAGTGCTAGAGGTCTGGACAGGGGTGACTCCTACGAGCAGTACTTC
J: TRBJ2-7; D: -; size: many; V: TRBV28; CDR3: CASSPLALTYEQYF; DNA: TGTGCCAGCAGCCCACTAGCCCTGACCTACGAGCAGTACTTC
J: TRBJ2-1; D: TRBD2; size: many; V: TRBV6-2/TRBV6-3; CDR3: CASSYLAGVHPSYNEQFF; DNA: TGTGCCAGCAGTTACCTAGCGGGAGTCCACCCCTCCTACAATGAGCAGTTCTTC
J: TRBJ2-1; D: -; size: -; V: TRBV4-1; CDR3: CASSQDIGGLGGYNEQFF; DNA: TGCGCCAGCAGCCAAGATATAGGCGGTCTAGGCGGGTACAATGAGCAGTTCTTC
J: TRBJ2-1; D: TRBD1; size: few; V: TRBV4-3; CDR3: CASSRDRTLSDEQFF; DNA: TGCGCCAGCAGCCGGGACAGGACCTTAAGCGATGAGCAGTTCTTC
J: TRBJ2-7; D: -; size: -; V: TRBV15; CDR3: CATSSWDRDTYEQYF; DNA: TGTGCCACCAGCAGTTGGGACCGGGACACCTACGAGCAGTACTTC
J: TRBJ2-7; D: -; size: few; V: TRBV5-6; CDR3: CASSLRVHPSYEQYF; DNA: TGTGCCAGCAGCTTGAGGGTCCACCCCTCCTACGAGCAGTACTTC
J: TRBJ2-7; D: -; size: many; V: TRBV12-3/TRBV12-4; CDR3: CASSFLGSQQYF; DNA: TGTGCCAGCAGTTTCCTGGGCTCGCAGCAGTACTTC
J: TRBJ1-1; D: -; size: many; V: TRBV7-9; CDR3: CASSFLGGNTEAFF; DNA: TGTGCCAGCAGCTTCTTGGGAGGCAACACTGAAGCTTTCTTT
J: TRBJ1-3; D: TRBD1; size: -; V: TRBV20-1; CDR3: CSALDRSSGNTIYF; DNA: TGCAGTGCCCTGGACAGGAGCTCTGGAAACACCATATATTTT
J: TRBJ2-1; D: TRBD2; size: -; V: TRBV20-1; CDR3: CSATGTRVYNEQFF; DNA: TGCAGTGCTACAGGGACTAGAGTTTACAATGAGCAGTTCTTC
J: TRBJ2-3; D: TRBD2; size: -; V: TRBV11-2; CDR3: CASSPSSGRLDTQYF; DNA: TGTGCCAGCAGCCCCTCTAGCGGGAGGCTGGATACGCAGTATTTT
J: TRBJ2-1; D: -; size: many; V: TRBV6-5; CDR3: CASSYSSSVLYNEQFF; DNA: TGTGCCAGCAGTTACTCGAGCTCAGTCCTTTACAATGAGCAGTTCTTC
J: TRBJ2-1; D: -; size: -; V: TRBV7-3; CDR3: CASSLSDGNEQFF; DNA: TGTGCCAGCAGCTTAAGCGACGGAAATGAGCAGTTCTTC
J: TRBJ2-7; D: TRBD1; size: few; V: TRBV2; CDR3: CAINTGQVEGEQYF; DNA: TGTGCCATCAATACCGGACAGGTTGAAGGCGAGCAGTACTTC
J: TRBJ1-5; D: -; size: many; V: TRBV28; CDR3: CASKGPTGRKGQPQHF; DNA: TGTGCCAGCAAGGGTCCCACAGGACGAAAGGGCCAGCCCCAGCATTTT
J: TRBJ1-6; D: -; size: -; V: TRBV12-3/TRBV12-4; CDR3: CASSPGRGLSYNSPLHF; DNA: TGTGCCAGCAGTCCAGGTCGGGGCCTCTCCTATAATTCACCCCTCCACTTT
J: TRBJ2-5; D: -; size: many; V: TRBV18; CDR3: CASSPGTPAETQYF; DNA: TGTGCCAGCTCTCCCGGGACACCTGCGGAGACCCAGTACTTC
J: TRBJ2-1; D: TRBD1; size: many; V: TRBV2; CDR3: CATAGGSSYNEQFF; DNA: TGTGCCACCGCAGGGGGCAGCTCCTACAATGAGCAGTTCTTC
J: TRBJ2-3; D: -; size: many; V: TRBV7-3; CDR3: CASSLGGWGTDTQYF; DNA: TGTGCCAGCAGCTTAGGTGGTTGGGGCACAGATACGCAGTATTTT
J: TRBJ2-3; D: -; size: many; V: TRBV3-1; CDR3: CASSPRTGGSTDTQYF; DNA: TGTGCCAGCAGCCCGCGGACTGGTGGAAGCACAGATACGCAGTATTTT
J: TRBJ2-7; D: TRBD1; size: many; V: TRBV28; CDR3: CASSLWGGTGGYYEQYF; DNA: TGTGCCAGCAGTTTATGGGGGGGGACAGGGGGGTACTACGAGCAGTACTTC
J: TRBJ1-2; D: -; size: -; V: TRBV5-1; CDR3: CASSLTRENYGYTF; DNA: TGCGCCAGCAGCTTGACTCGAGAAAACTATGGCTACACCTTC
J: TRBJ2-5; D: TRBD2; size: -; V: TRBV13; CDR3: CASSPPGGIGETQYF; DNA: TGTGCCAGCAGCCCTCCGGGGGGAATCGGAGAGACCCAGTACTTC